The rows below give T cell receptor beta chains drawn from one sample of a study of lymphopenia after photon versus proton radiotherapy. The table came from immunoSEQ multiplex PCR; TCRdb's copy has only in-frame clones and leaves some out. The data show tens of thousands of clones, about 88% seen once. The source material was peripheral blood, sampled from a patient treated with proton-based radiotherapy. These receptors originate from a man aged 55 to 70 with pancreatic cancer. Each CDR3 is given with its conserved first and last residue. D genes are given only for firm matches. Not every row has a clone size; where given, it reads once, few, many or a size class.

-	TRBV2	-	TRBJ1-1	TGTGCCAGCGGGGGCAGAACAAACACTGAAGCTTTCTTT	CASGGRTNTEAFF
-	TRBV7-9	-	TRBJ2-3	TGTGCCAGCAGCCGGGCCTCGGGAAGGATGAAAGATACGCAGTATTTT	CASSRASGRMKDTQYF
-	TRBV4-2	once	TRBJ1-1	TGTGCCAGCAGCCAAGATCCGTGGTTCACTGAAGCTTTCTTT	CASSQDPWFTEAFF
TRBD2	TRBV7-2	-	TRBJ2-7	TGTGCCAGCAGCTTAGAGGGGACTAGCGGGAGGTCCTACGAGCAGTACTTC	CASSLEGTSGRSYEQYF
-	TRBV7-2	-	TRBJ2-4	TGTGCCAGCAGCTTAGGCCCTGCCAAAAACATTCAGTACTTC	CASSLGPAKNIQYF
-	TRBV30	-	TRBJ2-1	TGTGCCGGGGCACGAGCAGAGCAGTTCTTC	CAGARAEQFF
-	TRBV27	-	TRBJ2-5	TGTGCCAGCAGTACACTGGGGCTTTCCCAAGAGACCCAGTACTTC	CASSTLGLSQETQYF
TRBD2	TRBV10-2	-	TRBJ2-7	TGCGCCAGCAGGGGACTAGTTGTCTACGAGCAGTACTTC	CASRGLVVYEQYF
-	TRBV19	-	TRBJ1-1	TGTGCCAGTAGTATAAGGCTGAACACTGAAGCTTTCTTT	CASSIRLNTEAFF
TRBD1	TRBV11-3	-	TRBJ1-6	TGTGCCAGCAGCCTTCTCGACAGGGCGAATTCACCCCTCCACTTT	CASSLLDRANSPLHF
-	TRBV5-1	-	TRBJ2-5	TGCGCCAGCAGCTTGGGAGGACAAAGCCAAGAGACCCAGTACTTC	CASSLGGQSQETQYF
TRBD1	TRBV18	-	TRBJ1-2	TGTGCCAGCTCATCGACTCGACAGGGCTATGGCTACACCTTC	CASSSTRQGYGYTF
TRBD2	TRBV4-1	-	TRBJ2-7	TGCGCCAGCAGCCCCCCTAGCGGGGGCTCCTACGAGCAGTACTTC	CASSPPSGGSYEQYF
-	TRBV27	-	TRBJ1-2	TGTGCAGCGGGGGCAGGGGCCTTCGGCTATGGCTACACCTTC	CAAGAGAFGYGYTF
-	TRBV2	-	TRBJ2-3	TGTGCCAGCAGTCATAGACAGGCGGCGACAGATACGCAGTATTTT	CASSHRQAATDTQYF
-	TRBV6-5	-	TRBJ2-7	TGTGCCAGCAGAGACCCGGGTCAAGTCTACGAGCAGTACTTC	CASRDPGQVYEQYF
TRBD1	TRBV28	-	TRBJ1-1	TGTGCCAGCAGTGTCCAGGGGGTACCTGAAGCTTTCTTT	CASSVQGVPEAFF
TRBD1	TRBV28	-	TRBJ2-2	TGTGCCAGCAGTCCCTGGACAGGGCCCGGGGAGCTGTTTTTT	CASSPWTGPGELFF
-	TRBV30	-	TRBJ2-7	TGTGCCTGGGGGGACCTAGCCGAGCAGTACTTC	CAWGDLAEQYF
TRBD1	TRBV11-3	-	TRBJ2-3	TGTGCCAGCAGCACCCCAGGACAGGGGAGGCAAGATACGCAGTATTTT	CASSTPGQGRQDTQYF
TRBD2	TRBV2	-	TRBJ2-1	TGTGCCAGCAGTATCTTAGCGGGAGGGCCCTACAATGAGCAGTTCTTC	CASSILAGGPYNEQFF
-	TRBV5-1	-	TRBJ2-2	TGCGCCAGCACCGTTCAACAGAATTCCGGGGAGCTGTTTTTT	CASTVQQNSGELFF
-	TRBV19	once	TRBJ1-5	TGTGCCAGTAGTATGGGGGGAAACAGGGACAATCAGCCCCAGCATTTT	CASSMGGNRDNQPQHF
-	TRBV15	few	TRBJ1-5	TGTGCCACCAGCAGAGTGGCAGGAAGGATCCCCCAGCCCCAGCATTTT	CATSRVAGRIPQPQHF
TRBD1	TRBV2	-	TRBJ1-1	TGTGCCAGCAGTGAAAGGACAGGGACTGAAGCTTTCTTT	CASSERTGTEAFF
TRBD1	TRBV6-5	-	TRBJ2-7	TGTGCCAGCAGCCCCGGACAGGGGGCTTACGAGCAGTACTTC	CASSPGQGAYEQYF
TRBD1	TRBV5-5	-	TRBJ1-4	TGTGCCAGCAGCGCGGGACAGGGGGCGGCATTAGGGGAAAAACTGTTTTTT	CASSAGQGAALGEKLFF
TRBD1	TRBV5-4	-	TRBJ2-3	TGTGCCAGCAGCCCGGACAGGGCCGCAGATACGCAGTATTTT	CASSPDRAADTQYF
-	TRBV7-2	-	TRBJ2-1	TGTGCCAGCAGCTTAGGGCTAGTAAGGTCCAATGAGCAGTTCTTC	CASSLGLVRSNEQFF
-	TRBV30	-	TRBJ1-6	TGTGCCTGGAGTCTATCCAGTGGTTCACCCCTCCACTTT	CAWSLSSGSPLHF
-	TRBV5-1	-	TRBJ1-1	TGCGCCAGCAGCGGCGGGCAGCCGAACACTGAAGCTTTCTTT	CASSGGQPNTEAFF
-	TRBV11-2	-	TRBJ2-7	TGTGCCAGCAGTTTTACGGGACGTACCTACGAGCAGTACTTC	CASSFTGRTYEQYF
-	TRBV7-2	-	TRBJ1-1	TGTGCCAGCAGCTTAGTCCCGTACCCCCCTGAAGCTTTCTTT	CASSLVPYPPEAFF
TRBD1	TRBV19	-	TRBJ1-5	TGTGCCAGTAGTACCGGCCTCGGGACAGGGCAAAATCAGCCCCAGCATTTT	CASSTGLGTGQNQPQHF
TRBD2	TRBV29-1	-	TRBJ2-5	TGCAGCGTTTTACTAGCGGGAGCAGGAGAGACCCAGTACTTC	CSVLLAGAGETQYF
-	TRBV15	few	TRBJ2-7	TGTGCCACCAGCAAGGGTGGGTACGAGCAGTACTTC	CATSKGGYEQYF
-	TRBV30	-	TRBJ1-4	TGTGCCTGGAGTTCCGTCGGCAGGGCTAATGAAAAACTGTTTTTT	CAWSSVGRANEKLFF
TRBD1	TRBV28	-	TRBJ1-2	TGTGCCAGCAGGGGACAGGGTGAAAGCTATGGCTACACCTTC	CASRGQGESYGYTF
-	TRBV18	-	TRBJ2-1	TGTGCCAGCTCACTACTATCGACCGACTCCTACAATGAGCAGTTCTTC	CASSLLSTDSYNEQFF
TRBD2	TRBV28	-	TRBJ2-7	TGTGCCAGCAGTTTCCTTTGGCGGGGGAAGGGGTTCTACGAGCAGTACTTC	CASSFLWRGKGFYEQYF
TRBD2	TRBV10-3	-	TRBJ2-1	TGTGCCATCAGCTTGGGTGTTAGCGGGAGCTCCTACAATGAGCAGTTCTTC	CAISLGVSGSSYNEQFF
TRBD1	TRBV5-6	-	TRBJ1-1	TGTGCCAGCACTGACACCAGGGGGCGCCGGGGCACTGAAGCTTTCTTT	CASTDTRGRRGTEAFF
-	TRBV7-2	-	TRBJ2-7	TGTGCCAGCAGCTCAAGCCGGTCCTACGAGCAGTACTTC	CASSSSRSYEQYF
-	TRBV30	-	TRBJ2-7	TGTGCCTGGAGTGTAGTGCGGCTAGCAGCCACCTACGAGCAGTACTTC	CAWSVVRLAATYEQYF